The 31 T cell receptor beta chains reported below all come from one sample, sequenced in a study of CD8 T cells in ankylosing spondylitis. TCRdb itself ran the 5' RACE reads through MiXCR, one entry per CDR3 protein. Of fewer than 250,000 distinct CDR3 sequences detected, roughly 10% appear once; the ten largest clones hold around a fifth. Source material: blood, either unsorted or a sorted T cell fraction (not recorded which). The receptors here all came from a male donor with ankylosing spondylitis or in good health (not recorded which).

This clonotype was seen just once. A read error is possible here, since a much larger clone lies one base away. The chain joins TRBV10-3 to TRBJ2-1; 8 bases align to TRBD2. V lost 6 bases and J lost 6; bases outside the gene matches: 7. Germline assignment: CDR1 ENHRY and CDR2 SYGVKD. This CDR3 contains 14 residues. This CDR3 is CAISTSGGPNEQFF. DNA of the CDR3: TGTGCCATCAGCACCAGCGGGGGCCCCAATGAGCAGTTCTTC.

The rearrangement joins TRBV20-1 to TRBJ2-4; TRBD1 might be the D (6 bases). V lost 5 bases to trimming and J lost 4 bases, with 9 bases between them. The germline V gene encodes CDR1 DFQATT and CDR2 SNEGSKA (reference sequence). The CDR3 extends over 12 amino acids. The CDR3 here is CSALGQKNIQYF. The CDR3 DNA follows: TGCAGTGCTCTTGGACAGAAAAACATTCAGTACTTC.

The rearrangement joins TRBV20-1 to TRBJ2-3; D unclear. CDR3 length: 14 residues. Between the trimmed V and J ends, which lost 5 bases and 6 bases, there was a span of 18 bases. Germline V gene lookup returns CDR1 DFQATT and CDR2 SNEGSKA (reference sequence). The DNA of the CDR3 is TGCAGTGCTGGCCCTCCGTCGGGCAGTGATACGCAGTATTTT. It yields the protein CSAGPPSGSDTQYF.

This clonotype came up a few times. J is TRBJ2-1 and V is TRBV5-6, with D possibly being TRBD1 or TRBD2 (5 bases each). The CDR3 spans 16 residues. The V gene lost 5 bases and the J gene lost 0 bases, with 15 bases spanning the gap. Germline assignment: CDR1 SGHDT and CDR2 YYEEEE. The chain's CDR3 is CASRRTGTSSYNEQFF. CDR3 DNA: TGTGCCAGCAGGAGAACCGGGACCAGCTCCTACAATGAGCAGTTCTTC.

This clonotype was counted at least ten times. The V gene is TRBV10-2, the J gene TRBJ1-1; TRBD1 matches at 9 bases. With 8 bases clipped from V and 5 bases from J, the junction kept 15 bases outside the gene matches. The CDR3 consists of 16 residues. Germline CDR1 and CDR2: WSHSY and SAAADI. The CDR3 sequence is CASRGTGSKMWTEAFF. The CDR3 nucleotides read TGCGCCAGCCGGGGGACAGGGTCGAAAATGTGGACTGAAGCTTTCTTT.

This clonotype was recorded a few times. V and J are TRBV7-3 and TRBJ2-5; TRBD2 is a possible D gene (6 bases). The CDR3 has 15 residues. Looked up from germline, CDR1 is SGHTA and CDR2 is FQGTGA. With 5 bases removed from V and 5 bases from J, the gap between germline ends came to 18 bases. The CDR3 reads CASSPNYGGRETQYF. For the CDR3, the DNA is TGTGCCAGCAGCCCGAACTACGGGGGACGGGAGACCCAGTACTTC. Full variable domain (outside the CDR3, taken from reference TRBV7-3 and TRBJ2-5): GAGVSQTPSNKVTEKGKYVELRCDPISGHTALYWYRQSLGQGPEFLIYFQGTGAADDSGLPNDRFFAVRPEGSVSTLKIQRTERGDSAVYLCASSPNYGGRETQYFGPGTRLLVL.

Many counts were recorded for this clonotype. V usage is TRBV6-5 and J usage is TRBJ1-6; D unclear. V lost 2 bases and J 8 bases, leaving 19 bases between the germline ends. In germline, CDR1 is MNHEY, CDR2 SVGAGI. There are 17 residues in the CDR3. CDR3 residues: CASSYDSGPSPHSPLHF. CDR3 bases: TGTGCCAGCAGTTACGATTCAGGCCCTTCCCCTCATTCACCCCTCCACTTT.

This clonotype was seen many times. The rearrangement links TRBV12-3 or TRBV12-4 to TRBJ1-5, with a possible D match to TRBD1 (5 bases). This CDR3 region has 15 residues. V lost 5 bases and J lost 4, with 15 bases in between. The CDR3 sequence is CASSPTVSGNQPQHF. The CDR3 DNA sequence: TGTGCCAGCAGTCCGACAGTGTCTGGGAATCAGCCCCAGCATTTT.

This chain uses TRBV7-3 with TRBJ2-1; 8 bases fit TRBD2. The CDR3 runs to 16 residues. V lost 4 bases to trimming and J lost 9 bases; unmatched junction nucleotides: 14. CDR1 and CDR2 (germline): SGHTA, FQGTGA. The CDR3 region has the DNA TGTGCCAGCAGCTCCCAGTTCACGGGGGGGCATAGTGAGCAGTTCTTC. Its translation is CASSSQFTGGHSEQFF.

The chain uses TRBV29-1 and TRBJ2-7; D ambiguous. Germline assignment: CDR1 SQVTM and CDR2 ANQGSEA. CDR3 length: 11 amino acids. Trimming left V 8 bases short and J 3 bases short, with 11 bases between. The CDR3 protein is CSSDGDYEQYF. In DNA, the CDR3 is TGCAGCTCTGATGGGGACTACGAGCAGTACTTC.

This clonotype came up many times. The V and J genes are TRBV5-1 and TRBJ1-5; D gene unclear. V lost 2 bases and J 3 bases, leaving 6 bases between the germline ends. Germline values: CDR1 SGHRS, CDR2 YFSETQ. The length of the CDR3 is 13 residues. The CDR3 nucleotides read TGCGCCAGCAGCTTTCGGCCCAATCAGCCCCAGCATTTT. Residues: CASSFRPNQPQHF. Drawing the rest from reference TRBV5-1 and TRBJ1-5, the complete variable domain is KAGVTQTPRYLIKTRGQQVTLSCSPISGHRSVSWYQQTPGQGLQFLFEYFSETQRNKGNFPGRFSGRQFSNSRSEMNVSTLELGDSALYLCASSFRPNQPQHFGDGTRLSIL.

This clonotype was detected ten times or more. The V gene is TRBV6-5, the J gene TRBJ2-2; D unclear. CDR3 size: 16 residues. Germline V gene data show CDR1 as MNHEY and CDR2 as SVGAGI. Trimming took off 0 bases at V and 1 base at J, with 9 bases between the two ends. The CDR3 region is CASSYSMSQNTGELFF. The CDR3, as DNA: TGTGCCAGCAGTTACTCGATGAGTCAGAACACCGGGGAGCTGTTTTTT.

This clonotype was seen many times. The chain uses TRBV6-1 and TRBJ2-7, with TRBD1 matching 9 bases. Germline lookup yields CDR1 MNHNS and CDR2 SASEGT. The CDR3 is 15 amino acids. V was clipped by 3 bases and J by 3 bases; unmatched bases: 6. The CDR3 sequence: CASSDAGTGSYEQYF. CDR3 sequence (DNA): TGTGCCAGCAGTGACGCCGGGACAGGGAGCTACGAGCAGTACTTC.

The sample holds a few counts of this clonotype. The J gene is TRBJ1-5, the V gene TRBV5-8, with a tentative D call TRBD1 (5 bases). In germline, CDR1 is SGHTS, CDR2 YDEGEE. V gave up 4 bases and J gave up 3 bases, with 14 bases separating them. CDR3 length equals 15 residues. The CDR3: CASSAPTAPNQPQHF. The CDR3, as DNA: TGTGCCAGCAGCGCACCGACAGCACCCAATCAGCCCCAGCATTTT.

This chain uses TRBV5-1 with TRBJ1-1; D gene uncertain. The CDR3 extends over 12 amino acids. Germline V CDR1 and CDR2: SGHRS, YFSETQ. The V gene lost 0 bases and the J gene lost 7 bases, with 7 bases spanning the gap. Here the CDR3 DNA reads TGCGCCAGCAGCTTGGTGTCGGATGAAGCTTTCTTT. Translated, it gives CASSLVSDEAFF.

This clonotype was counted only a few times. The chain is built from TRBV20-1 and TRBJ2-5; a possible D gene is TRBD2 (5 bases). V was pared by 1 base and J by 3 bases, with 6 bases between. Germline V gene data show CDR1 as DFQATT and CDR2 as SNEGSKA (reference sequence). CDR3 size: 12 residues. The DNA of the CDR3 is TGCAGTGCTAGAGTGCGGGAAGAGACCCAGTACTTC. The encoded protein is CSARVREETQYF.

V is TRBV2 and J is TRBJ1-4; D not resolved. V gave up 4 bases and J gave up 8 bases, with 20 bases separating them. CDR1 is SNHLY and CDR2 is FYNNEI in the germline V gene. The CDR3 covers 16 residues. Here the CDR3 reads CASSADALSHGEKLFF. CDR3 nucleotides: TGTGCCAGCAGTGCTGACGCTCTATCCCATGGAGAAAAACTGTTTTTT. Based on the CDR3 plus reference TRBV2 and TRBJ1-4, the full variable domain is EPEVTQTPSHQVTQMGQEVILRCVPISNHLYFYWYRQILGQKVEFLVSFYNNEISEKSEIFDDQFSVERPDGSNFTLKIRSTKLEDSAMYFCASSADALSHGEKLFFGSGTQLSVL.

This clonotype was found many times. This chain joins TRBV25-1 and TRBJ1-1; weak D call: TRBD1 (6 bases). The germline gives CDR1 MGHDK, CDR2 SYGVNS. The CDR3 contains 14 residues. V dropped 1 base and J dropped 1 base, with 7 bases sitting between them. The CDR3 sequence is CASSEWGQNTEAFF. In DNA form, the CDR3 reads TGTGCCAGCAGTGAATGGGGACAGAACACTGAAGCTTTCTTT. Using reference TRBV25-1 and TRBJ1-1 for the parts outside the CDR3, the full variable domain is EADIYQTPRYLVIGTGKKITLECSQTMGHDKMYWYQQDPGMELHLIHYSYGVNSTEKGDLSSESTVSRIRTEHFPLTLESARPSHTSQYLCASSEWGQNTEAFFGQGTRLTVV.

A note on this clonotype: This may stem from a read error, because a much larger clone lies one nucleotide away. The chain employs TRBV7-2 and TRBJ1-1; D uncertain. This CDR3 contains 16 residues. CDR1 SGHTA and CDR2 FQGNSA come from the germline V gene. As DNA, the CDR3 is TGTGCCAGCAGCTTAGGATTTGGGAAATTGAACACTGGAGCTTTCTTT. It translates to CASSLGFGKLNTGAFF.

This clonotype was seen repeatedly, ten times or more. The chain recombines TRBV5-1 with TRBJ1-5; D is ambiguous. CDR3 length: 15 residues. V was shortened by 2 bases and J by 3 bases, with 12 bases between the two germline ends. CDR1 and CDR2 (germline): SGHRS, YFSETQ. The CDR3 DNA follows: TGCGCCAGCAGCTTATCGTCCAGTACCAATCAGCCCCAGCATTTT. Its translation is CASSLSSSTNQPQHF.

This clonotype was detected many times. The CDR3 protein is CASSYSNPWRGMRGSYNEQFF. In nucleotides, the CDR3 is TGTGCCAGCAGTTACTCGAATCCCTGGCGGGGAATGCGAGGCTCCTACAATGAGCAGTTCTTC. This chain connects TRBV6-2 or TRBV6-3 to TRBJ2-1; weak D call: TRBD2 (6 bases). This CDR3 region has 21 residues. Trimming stripped 0 bases from V and 0 bases from J, with 24 bases between. CDR1 MNHEY and CDR2 SVGEGT come from the germline V gene.

This clonotype came up many times. This rearrangement joins TRBV11-2 to TRBJ2-6; D gene ambiguous. CDR3 length equals 17 residues. CDR1 and CDR2 from the germline V gene are SGHAT and FQNNGV. The V end lost 1 base, the J end lost 0 bases, and 10 bases lay between the germline ends. DNA of the CDR3: TGTGCCAGCAGCTTAGTCGCAGGCGTCTCTGGGGCCAACGTCCTGACTTTC. Translating gives CASSLVAGVSGANVLTF.

This clonotype came up many times. This sequence joins TRBV7-9 and TRBJ2-3; D not resolved. The CDR3 runs to 13 residues. Germline V gene lookup returns CDR1 SEHNR and CDR2 FQNEAQ (reference sequence). V was pared by 4 bases and J by 6 bases, with 11 bases between. The CDR3 sequence: CASSSLLADTQYF. The CDR3 nucleotides read TGTGCCAGCAGCTCCCTCTTGGCGGATACGCAGTATTTT.

This clonotype was observed at least ten times. The chain carries TRBV29-1 and TRBJ2-2, with D possibly TRBD2 on 5 matching bases. The CDR3 totals 12 residues. V was trimmed by 3 bases and J by 7 bases, leaving 9 bases between them. Per the germline V gene, CDR1 is SQVTM and CDR2 is ANQGSEA. CDR3: CSVDLAGGELFF. DNA for the CDR3: TGCAGCGTTGATCTGGCGGGCGGGGAGCTGTTTTTT.

The genes are TRBV19 and TRBJ2-5; no reliable D call. This CDR3 contains 14 residues. Germline lookup yields CDR1 LNHDA and CDR2 SQIVND (reference sequence). V lost 3 bases and J lost 2, with 10 bases in between. Here the CDR3 reads CASSIFGRQETQYF. DNA for the CDR3: TGTGCCAGTAGTATCTTCGGCAGGCAAGAGACCCAGTACTTC. The full variable domain, in which reference TRBV19 and TRBJ2-5 provide the parts outside the CDR3, is DGGITQSPKYLFRKEGQNVTLSCEQNLNHDAMYWYRQDPGQGLRLIYYSQIVNDFQKGDIAEGYSVSREKKESFPLTVTSAQKNPTAFYLCASSIFGRQETQYFGPGTRLLVL.

Many counts were recorded for this clonotype. The gene calls are TRBV20-1 and TRBJ2-3, with 9 bases fitting TRBD1. CDR3 length: 15 amino acids. Per the germline V gene, CDR1 is DFQATT and CDR2 is SNEGSKA (reference sequence). The ends lost 5 bases at V and 2 bases at J; junction bases unmatched: 8. The CDR3 bases are TGCAGTGCTGAGAGATGGGACAGGGCCACAGATACGCAGTATTTT. This sequence encodes CSAERWDRATDTQYF.

In this sample, this clonotype turned up many times. The chain is built from TRBV5-1 and TRBJ1-2; D might be TRBD1 (6 bases). Trimming removed 4 bases from V and 4 bases from J, with 14 bases in between. Germline V gives CDR1 SGHRS, CDR2 YFSETQ. The CDR3 runs to 14 residues. The CDR3 DNA is TGCGCCAGCAGCGCGGACGAGGGGGGCTATGGCTACACCTTC. Translating it yields CASSADEGGYGYTF.

This clonotype came up many times. The chain has TRBV20-1 and TRBJ2-3; possible D gene TRBD1, 6 bases. Germline CDR1 reads DFQATT; CDR2 reads SNEGSKA (reference sequence). CDR3 size: 13 residues. Trimming took off 3 bases at V and 7 bases at J, with 14 bases between the two ends. The CDR3: CSASFQDRNTQYF. CDR3 sequence (DNA): TGCAGTGCTAGCTTCCAGGACAGAAATACGCAGTATTTT.

This clonotype was recorded at least ten times. The rearrangement joins TRBV20-1 to TRBJ2-2; D call uncertain. The V end was cut by 0 bases, the J end by 0 bases, with 11 bases between. CDR1 is DFQATT, CDR2 SNEGSKA, per germline (reference sequence). The CDR3 runs 16 residues. The CDR3 nucleotides are TGCAGTGCTAGAGATCGAAGAGACGCGAACACCGGGGAGCTGTTTTTT. Protein sequence: CSARDRRDANTGELFF.

The chain combines TRBV27 with TRBJ2-5; D unresolved. Deletions cut 5 bases from V and 4 bases from J, with 11 bases between. CDR3 length: 13 amino acids. CDR1 MNHEY and CDR2 SMNVEV come from the germline V gene (reference sequence). The CDR3 bases are TGTGCCAGCAGTCCGTCCCCGCTAGAGACCCAGTACTTC. Translating gives CASSPSPLETQYF.

This clonotype was counted many times. The chain uses TRBV5-1 and TRBJ1-2, with TRBD1 matching 8 bases. Unmatched junction bases numbered 3, after V lost 1 base and J lost 4 bases. CDR3 length equals 14 residues. Germline CDR1 reads SGHRS; CDR2 reads YFSETQ. CDR3 in amino acids: CASSLPTGGYGYTF. CDR3 DNA sequence: TGCGCCAGCAGCTTGCCTACAGGGGGCTATGGCTACACCTTC.